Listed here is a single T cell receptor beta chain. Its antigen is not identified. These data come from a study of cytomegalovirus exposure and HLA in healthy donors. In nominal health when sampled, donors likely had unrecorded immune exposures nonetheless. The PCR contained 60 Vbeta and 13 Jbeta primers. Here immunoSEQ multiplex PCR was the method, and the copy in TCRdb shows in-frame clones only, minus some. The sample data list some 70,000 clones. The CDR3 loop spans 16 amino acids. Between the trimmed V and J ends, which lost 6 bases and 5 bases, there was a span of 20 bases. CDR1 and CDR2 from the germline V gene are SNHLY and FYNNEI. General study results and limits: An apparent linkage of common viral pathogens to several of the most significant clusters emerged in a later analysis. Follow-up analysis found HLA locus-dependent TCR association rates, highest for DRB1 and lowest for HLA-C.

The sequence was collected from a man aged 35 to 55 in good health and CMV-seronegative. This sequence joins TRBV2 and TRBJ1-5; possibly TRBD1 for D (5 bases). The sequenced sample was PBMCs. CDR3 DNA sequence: TGTGCCAGCAGAGGGATGAGACAAACAGGCGATCAGCCCCAGCATTTT. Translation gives CASRGMRQTGDQPQHF.